Each of the 13 T cell receptor beta chains below was sequenced from the same sample in a study of cytomegalovirus exposure and HLA in healthy donors. PCR was performed using 60 Vbeta and 13 Jbeta primers. Method: immunoSEQ multiplex PCR; TCRdb's copy keeps in-frame clones and lacks some. Among about 130,000 clones listed, about 73% were seen once. The sequencing sample was made of PBMCs. The receptors come from a woman aged 40 to 50 in good health and CMV-seropositive.

The CDR3 DNA reads TGTGCCAGCAGCCCTTCGACTAGCGGGGGTTACAATGAGCAGTTCTTC. As protein: CASSPSTSGGYNEQFF. The chain links TRBV7-9 to TRBJ2-1; 12 nucleotides align to TRBD2. Germline V gene lookup returns CDR1 SEHNR and CDR2 FQNEAQ (reference sequence). Trimming took 5 bases from V and 4 from J; bases not matched to a gene: 6. The CDR3 sequence is 16 residues long.

The rearrangement uses TRBV5-3 and TRBJ2-1; D possibly corresponds to TRBD2 (6 bases). TRBV5-3 is recorded as an ORF, its role being uncertain. V gave up 1 base and J gave up 5 bases, with 22 bases separating them. CDR3 length equals 18 residues. CDR3 DNA: TGTGCCAGAAGCTTGAGGCTGGGAGGTCCGGAAAAAAACAATGAGCAGTTCTTC. This encodes CARSLRLGGPEKNNEQFF.

The chain links TRBV11-2 to TRBJ2-5; tentatively, D is TRBD2 (5 bases). The J call may not be correct, given that the DNA end is closer to TRBJ2-7. The CDR3 totals 16 residues. The germline V gene encodes CDR1 SGHAT and CDR2 FQNNGV. CDR3 loop: CASSLAAGLLSYEQYF. The DNA of the CDR3 is TGTGCCAGCAGCTTAGCGGCGGGTCTTCTCTCCTACGAGCAGTACTTC.

The rearrangement uses TRBV5-4 and TRBJ2-1, with TRBD2 matching 10 bases. Germline trimming cut 4 bases from V and 3 bases from J; bases unmatched to any gene: 7. Germline CDR1 and CDR2: SGHNT and YYREEE (reference sequence). The CDR3 length is 16 residues. The CDR3, as DNA: TGTGCCAGCAGCCCGATGAGCGGGGGGGACTACAATGAGCAGTTCTTC. Amino acids: CASSPMSGGDYNEQFF.

The chain is built from TRBV5-4 and TRBJ2-7; 7 bases are shared with TRBD2. CDR1 SGHNT and CDR2 YYREEE come from the germline V gene (reference sequence). J lost 4 bases, V lost 4 bases, and 5 bases had no gene match. The CDR3 spans 13 residues. This CDR3 reads CASSPDGGYEQYF. The CDR3 DNA is TGTGCCAGCAGCCCGGACGGGGGGTACGAGCAGTACTTC.

This chain connects TRBV28 to TRBJ2-7; possibly TRBD1 for D (6 bases). Germline V gene data show CDR1 as MDHEN and CDR2 as SYDVKM. The CDR3 is 14 residues long. Trimming took off 6 bases at V and 2 bases at J, with 14 bases between the two ends. The CDR3 DNA reads TGTGCCAGCAGCCCTGGGACACCAGCCTACGAGCAGTACTTC. Its protein is CASSPGTPAYEQYF.

The chain has TRBV7-3 and TRBJ2-1; a possible D gene is TRBD1 (6 bases). This CDR3 comprises 15 residues. V gave up 2 bases and J gave up 0 bases, with 8 bases separating them. Germline V gene data show CDR1 as SGHTA and CDR2 as FQGTGA. CDR3 amino acids: CASSLQGSSYNEQFF. In nucleotides, the CDR3 is TGTGCCAGCAGCTTACAGGGGAGCTCCTACAATGAGCAGTTCTTC.

The chain carries TRBV4-1 and TRBJ2-4; 14 bases line up with TRBD2. The germline gives CDR1 MGHRA, CDR2 YSYEKL. J was trimmed by 3 bases and V by 3 bases; bases with no gene match: 4. This CDR3 is built from 17 residues. The CDR3 loop is CASSHGTSGRFKNIQYF. Here the CDR3 DNA reads TGCGCCAGCAGCCACGGGACTAGCGGGAGATTCAAAAACATTCAGTACTTC.

The V and J genes are TRBV18 and TRBJ1-5; D gene unclear. V lost 3 bases and J 6 bases, leaving 12 bases between the germline ends. CDR1 KGHSH and CDR2 LQKENI come from the germline V gene. This CDR3 is 14 amino acids long. The CDR3 coding sequence is TGTGCCAGCTCACCCGGGATAGCAGGTCAGCCCCAGCATTTT. It codes for CASSPGIAGQPQHF. Supplemented by reference TRBV18 and TRBJ1-5, the full variable domain reads NAGVMQNPRHLVRRRGQEARLRCSPMKGHSHVYWYRQLPEEGLKFMVYLQKENIIDESGMPKERFSAEFPKEGPSILRIQQVVRGDSAAYFCASSPGIAGQPQHFGDGTRLSIL.

This chain connects TRBV11-1 to TRBJ2-1; 13 bases map to TRBD2. The germline V gene has CDR1 SGHAT and CDR2 FQDESV (reference sequence). V shed 3 bases, J shed 9 bases, and the junction held 5 bases outside the gene matches. The CDR3 consists of 15 residues. The CDR3 DNA sequence: TGTGCCAGCAGCTTGTATACTAGCGGGAGGGGTGAGCAGTTCTTC. This sequence encodes CASSLYTSGRGEQFF.

The V call is TRBV28, the J call TRBJ1-2, with TRBD1 matching 11 bases. The germline V gene encodes CDR1 MDHEN and CDR2 SYDVKM. The length of the CDR3 is 17 residues. V lost 6 bases and J lost 0; bases outside the gene matches: 9. CDR3 protein: CASSPGQGARANYGYTF. Written as DNA, the CDR3 is TGTGCCAGCAGCCCTGGACAGGGGGCGAGGGCTAACTATGGCTACACCTTC.

The V gene is TRBV30, the J gene TRBJ2-5; 9 positions match TRBD2. After removal of 1 base from V and 1 base from J, the junction contained 4 bases not matched to a gene. Germline V gene sequence: CDR1 GTSNPN, CDR2 SVGIG (reference sequence). The CDR3 spans 15 residues. The DNA of the CDR3 is TGTGCCTGGAGTGGGGCTAGCGGGGCCCAAGAGACCCAGTACTTC. Translation gives CAWSGASGAQETQYF.

V gene TRBV4-1 combines with J gene TRBJ1-2; D may be TRBD1 (6 bases). V was pared by 2 bases and J by 9 bases, with 19 bases between. Germline loops: CDR1 MGHRA, CDR2 YSYEKL. The CDR3 is 15 amino acids. DNA for the CDR3: TGCGCCAGCAGCCAACAACCGGGACACCTAGTCAGCTACACCTTC. This translates into CASSQQPGHLVSYTF.